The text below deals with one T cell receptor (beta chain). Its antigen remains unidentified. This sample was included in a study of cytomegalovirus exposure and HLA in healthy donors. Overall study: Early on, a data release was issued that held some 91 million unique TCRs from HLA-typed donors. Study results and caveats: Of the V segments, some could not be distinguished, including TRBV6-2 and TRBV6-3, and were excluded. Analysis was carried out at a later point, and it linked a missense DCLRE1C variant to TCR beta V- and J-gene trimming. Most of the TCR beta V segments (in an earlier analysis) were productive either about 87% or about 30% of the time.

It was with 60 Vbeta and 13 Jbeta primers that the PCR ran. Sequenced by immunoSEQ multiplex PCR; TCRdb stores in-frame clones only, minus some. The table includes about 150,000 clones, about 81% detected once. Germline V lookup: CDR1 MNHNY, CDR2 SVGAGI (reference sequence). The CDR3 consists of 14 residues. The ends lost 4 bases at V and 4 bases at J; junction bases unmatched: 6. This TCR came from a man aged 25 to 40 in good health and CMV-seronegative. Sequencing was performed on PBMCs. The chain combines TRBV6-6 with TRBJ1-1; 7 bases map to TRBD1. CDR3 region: CASSFPSGGTEAFF. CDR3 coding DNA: TGTGCCAGCAGTTTTCCATCAGGGGGCACTGAAGCTTTCTTT.